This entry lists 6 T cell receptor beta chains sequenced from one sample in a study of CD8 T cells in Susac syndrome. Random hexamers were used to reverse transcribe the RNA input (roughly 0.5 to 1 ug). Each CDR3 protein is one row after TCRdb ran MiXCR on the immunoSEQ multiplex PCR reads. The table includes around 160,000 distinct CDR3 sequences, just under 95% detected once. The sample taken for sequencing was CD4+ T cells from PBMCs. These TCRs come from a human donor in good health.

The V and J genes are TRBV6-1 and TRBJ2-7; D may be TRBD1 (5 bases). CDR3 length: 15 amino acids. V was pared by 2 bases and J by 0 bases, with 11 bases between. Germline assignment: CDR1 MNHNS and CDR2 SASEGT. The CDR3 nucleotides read TGTGCCAGCAGTGAATCCCCAGGGATCTCCTACGAGCAGTACTTC. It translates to CASSESPGISYEQYF.

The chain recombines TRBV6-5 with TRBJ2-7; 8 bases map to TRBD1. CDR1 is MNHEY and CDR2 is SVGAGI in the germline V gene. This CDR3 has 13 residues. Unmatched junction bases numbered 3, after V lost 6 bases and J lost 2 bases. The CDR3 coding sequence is TGTGCCAGCAGAGGGACAGGTACCTACGAGCAGTACTTC. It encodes CASRGTGTYEQYF.

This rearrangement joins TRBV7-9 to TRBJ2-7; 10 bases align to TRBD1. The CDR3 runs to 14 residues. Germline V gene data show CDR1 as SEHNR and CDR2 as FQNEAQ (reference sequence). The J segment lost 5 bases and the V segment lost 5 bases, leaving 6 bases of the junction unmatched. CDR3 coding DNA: TGTGCCAGCAGCACCTGGACAGGGGGAGACGAGCAGTACTTC. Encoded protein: CASSTWTGGDEQYF.

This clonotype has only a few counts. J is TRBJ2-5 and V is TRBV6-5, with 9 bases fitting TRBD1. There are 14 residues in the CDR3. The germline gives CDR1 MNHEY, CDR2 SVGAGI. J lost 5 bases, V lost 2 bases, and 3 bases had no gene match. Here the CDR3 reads CASSYGTGSETQYF. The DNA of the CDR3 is TGTGCCAGCAGTTACGGGACAGGGTCGGAGACCCAGTACTTC.

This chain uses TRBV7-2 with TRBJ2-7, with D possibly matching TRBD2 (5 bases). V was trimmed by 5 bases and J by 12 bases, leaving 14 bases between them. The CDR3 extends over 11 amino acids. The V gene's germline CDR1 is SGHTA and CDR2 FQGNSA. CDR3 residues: CASSLLGLRYF. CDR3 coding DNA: TGTGCCAGCAGCCTCCTCGGACTTCGGTACTTC.

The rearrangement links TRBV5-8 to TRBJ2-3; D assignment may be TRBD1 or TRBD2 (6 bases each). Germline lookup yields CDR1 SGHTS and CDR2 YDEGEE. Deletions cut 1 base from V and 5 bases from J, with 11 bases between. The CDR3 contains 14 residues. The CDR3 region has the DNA TGTGCCAGCAGCTTGAGGGGGGCGATAGATACGCAGTATTTT. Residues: CASSLRGAIDTQYF.